Below, 29 T cell receptor beta chains from the same sample are listed, as sequenced in a study of T-cell memory formation after mild COVID-19. TCRdb called the 5' RACE reads again in MiXCR, with one record for every CDR3 protein. There are just over 350,000 distinct CDR3 sequences in the sample; about 15% occur only once, and roughly 22% lies in the top ten. Material for sequencing was PBMCs or a T cell subset sorted from them (not recorded which). The receptor source for this set is a man aged 18 to 29 who had mild COVID-19 (a few samples of this study predate the infection). Cell type and time point are not known.

The chain joins TRBV12-3 or TRBV12-4 to TRBJ1-4, with unresolved D. V lost 2 bases and J 8 bases, leaving 12 bases between the germline ends. The CDR3 loop spans 14 amino acids. The CDR3 sequence is CASSLSRKEEKLFF. In DNA, the CDR3 is TGTGCCAGCAGTTTATCGAGGAAGGAAGAAAAACTGTTTTTT.

This clonotype was detected ten times or more. The chain employs TRBV12-3 or TRBV12-4 and TRBJ2-3, with D perhaps matching TRBD1 (5 bases). The CDR3 is made up of 14 amino acids. Deletions cut 4 bases from V and 1 base from J, with 9 bases between. CDR3 DNA sequence: TGTGCCAGCAGTTCATGGGGCGGCACAGATACGCAGTATTTT. Translation gives CASSSWGGTDTQYF.

The rearrangement joins TRBV12-3 or TRBV12-4 to TRBJ2-2; D may be TRBD2 (6 bases). The ends were cut back, 1 base at V and 6 bases at J, with 18 bases in the middle. The CDR3 runs 17 residues. The CDR3 bases are TGTGCCAGCAGTTTAGGTGCGGGGCGGGTTATGGCCGGGGAGCTGTTTTTT. Residues: CASSLGAGRVMAGELFF.

This clonotype was recorded a few times. The chain couples TRBV15 to TRBJ2-3; the match to TRBD2 covers 11 bases. This CDR3 has 21 residues. Germline trimming cut 6 bases from V and 0 bases from J; bases unmatched to any gene: 20. CDR1 and CDR2 from the germline V gene are LNHNV and YYDKDF (reference sequence). CDR3 sequence: CATRAPTGTSGPAVSTDTQYF. CDR3 DNA sequence: TGTGCCACCAGAGCTCCCACCGGGACTAGCGGACCCGCAGTTAGCACAGATACGCAGTATTTT.

This clonotype was detected a few times. This chain uses TRBV10-3 with TRBJ2-7; D possibly corresponds to TRBD2 (6 bases). The CDR3 runs to 15 residues. In germline, CDR1 is ENHRY, CDR2 SYGVKD. Deletions cut 6 bases from V and 2 bases from J, with 17 bases between. The DNA of the CDR3 is TGTGCCATCAGCACTAATTCCGGGGGACCCTACGAGCAGTACTTC. Translating it yields CAISTNSGGPYEQYF.

The V and J genes are TRBV6-2 or TRBV6-3 and TRBJ2-3; D is uncertain. The CDR3 has 17 residues. Trimming left V 2 bases short and J 6 bases short, with 21 bases between. In germline, CDR1 is MNHEY, CDR2 SVGEGT. CDR3 residues: CASSYRLDTPVGDTQYF. In nucleotides, the CDR3 is TGTGCCAGCAGTTACCGCCTTGACACCCCCGTGGGGGATACGCAGTATTTT.

This clonotype occurred once. The chain couples TRBV6-2 or TRBV6-3 to TRBJ1-1, with D possibly matching TRBD1 (6 bases). There are 11 residues in the CDR3. Germline CDR1 reads MNHEY; CDR2 reads SVGEGT. V was pared by 7 bases and J by 7 bases, with 10 bases between. CDR3 residues: CASKQGSEAFF. The CDR3 nucleotides are TGTGCCAGCAAACAGGGAAGTGAAGCTTTCTTT.

The chain links TRBV19 to TRBJ2-3; 9 bases agree with TRBD2. The junction had 6 bases not matched to a gene; V was cut back by 5 bases and J by 9 bases. Looked up from germline, CDR1 is LNHDA and CDR2 is SQIVND (reference sequence). The CDR3 has 13 residues. This CDR3 reads CASSAGLAYTQYF. CDR3 in DNA: TGTGCCAGTAGTGCTGGACTAGCGTACACGCAGTATTTT.

In its sample, this clonotype was seen a few times. The chain is built from TRBV5-5 and TRBJ2-5; no definite D call. This CDR3 is 13 amino acids long. The V end lost 7 bases, the J end lost 1 base, and 11 bases lay between the germline ends. Germline V gives CDR1 SGHKS, CDR2 YYEKEE (reference sequence). CDR3 DNA: TGTGCCAGCTGTTTGGCCGTCCAAGAGACCCAGTACTTC. Protein product: CASCLAVQETQYF.

This clonotype was seen a handful of times. The chain employs TRBV7-8 and TRBJ2-7, with D perhaps TRBD2 (5 bases). CDR1 SGHVS and CDR2 FQNEAQ come from the germline V gene. There are 14 residues in the CDR3. V was clipped by 4 bases and J by 4 bases, with 14 bases between them. This CDR3 is CASSYMTTSYEQYF. The CDR3 nucleotides are TGTGCCAGCAGCTATATGACAACTAGTTACGAGCAGTACTTC.

This clonotype was recorded a few times. The genes are TRBV5-1 and TRBJ2-2; perhaps D is TRBD1 or TRBD2 (5 bases each). CDR3 length: 15 residues. V was trimmed by 0 bases and J by 2 bases, leaving 8 bases between them. Germline values: CDR1 SGHRS, CDR2 YFSETQ. CDR3 in amino acids: CASSLVGVNTGELFF. CDR3 nucleotides: TGCGCCAGCAGCTTGGTGGGGGTTAACACCGGGGAGCTGTTTTTT.

This clonotype has more than one count but fewer than ten. The chain employs TRBV6-2 or TRBV6-3 and TRBJ2-1; 13 bases are shared with TRBD2. V was clipped by 7 bases and J by 4 bases; unmatched bases: 13. Germline V gene data show CDR1 as MNHEY and CDR2 as SVGEGT. The CDR3 runs to 18 residues. The CDR3 here is CASTSPATSGGLYNEQFF. The DNA of the CDR3 is TGTGCCAGCACTAGCCCCGCGACTAGCGGGGGGCTATACAATGAGCAGTTCTTC.

This clonotype was counted between two and nine times. The chain employs TRBV24-1 and TRBJ2-5; 13 positions match TRBD2. The CDR3 is made up of 18 amino acids. Germline CDR1 reads KGHDR; CDR2 reads SFDVKD. Unmatched junction bases numbered 12, after V lost 4 bases and J lost 5 bases. CDR3 protein: CATSDPGTSGDFGETQYF. The CDR3 DNA sequence: TGTGCCACCAGTGACCCCGGGACTAGCGGGGATTTTGGGGAGACCCAGTACTTC.

The CDR3 sequence is CASSEGIPIYGYTF. The CDR3 DNA reads TGCGCCAGCAGTGAAGGGATCCCTATCTATGGCTACACCTTC. The gene calls are TRBV10-2 and TRBJ1-2; D is unresolved. Trimming took off 3 bases at V and 4 bases at J, with 12 bases between the two ends. CDR1 and CDR2 from the germline V gene are WSHSY and SAAADI. The CDR3 has 14 amino acids.

This clonotype was detected a few times. This rearrangement joins TRBV7-2 to TRBJ1-5, with a possible D match to TRBD1 (5 bases). The germline V gene encodes CDR1 SGHTA and CDR2 FQGNSA. V lost 5 bases and J lost 5, with 10 bases in between. The CDR3 sequence is 13 residues long. For the CDR3, the DNA is TGTGCCAGCAGCGTCCGGGGGGATCAGCCCCAGCATTTT. It encodes CASSVRGDQPQHF.

The table lists this clonotype with a few counts. The chain employs TRBV7-9 and TRBJ1-4; no firm D call. In germline, CDR1 is SEHNR, CDR2 FQNEAQ (reference sequence). This CDR3 contains 17 residues. V was shortened by 4 bases and J by 0 bases, with 15 bases between the two germline ends. The CDR3 coding sequence is TGTGCCAGCAGCTCCAGAGGAGGGAAGACAACTAATGAAAAACTGTTTTTT. Translated: CASSSRGGKTTNEKLFF.

The V call is TRBV11-2, the J call TRBJ2-7, with a possible D match to TRBD2 (5 bases). CDR1 SGHAT and CDR2 FQNNGV come from the germline V gene. V dropped 1 base and J dropped 7 bases, with 11 bases sitting between them. This CDR3 region has 13 residues. The CDR3 sequence is CASSLGLRGEQYV. The CDR3 DNA reads as TGTGCCAGCAGCTTAGGACTCCGAGGGGAGCAGTACGTC.

The rearrangement joins TRBV6-1 to TRBJ2-7; no reliable D call. Trimming took off 6 bases at V and 0 bases at J, with 3 bases between the two ends. Germline-derived CDR1 and CDR2 are MNHNS and SASEGT. This CDR3 spans 11 amino acids. CDR3 loop: CASSTSYEQYV. The DNA of the CDR3 is TGTGCCAGCAGCACCTCCTACGAGCAGTACGTC.

This clonotype was observed a few times. V usage is TRBV20-1 and J usage is TRBJ1-1; possible D gene TRBD1, 6 bases. The CDR3 covers 14 residues. The germline CDR1 and CDR2 sequences are DFQATT and SNEGSKA (reference sequence). V was shortened by 6 bases and J by 1 base, with 15 bases between the two germline ends. In DNA, the CDR3 is TGCAGTGCCACCCCCGGGACACCGAACACTGAAGCTTTCTTT. As protein: CSATPGTPNTEAFF.

The rearrangement links TRBV5-8 to TRBJ1-5, with TRBD1 identical over 9 bases. CDR3 length: 14 residues. Germline values: CDR1 SGHTS, CDR2 YDEGEE. J lost 7 bases, V lost 4 bases, and 6 bases had no gene match. CDR3 loop: CASSKDRGSQPQHF. The CDR3 DNA reads as TGTGCCAGCAGCAAGGACAGGGGTAGCCAGCCCCAGCATTTT.

In its sample, this clonotype was seen a few times. The V and J genes are TRBV6-5 and TRBJ2-1, with 14 bases lining up with TRBD2. With 5 bases clipped from V and 8 bases from J, the junction kept 5 bases outside the gene matches. The CDR3 spans 15 residues. Germline assignment: CDR1 MNHEY and CDR2 SVGAGI. The CDR3: CASSRLAGGPDEQFF. CDR3 in DNA: TGTGCCAGCAGTCGACTAGCGGGGGGGCCGGATGAGCAGTTCTTC.

This clonotype was seen a few times. The chain couples TRBV9 to TRBJ2-3; a possible D gene is TRBD1 (5 bases). The CDR3 runs to 15 residues. The germline gives CDR1 SGDLS, CDR2 YYNGEE. V gave up 5 bases and J gave up 1 base, with 14 bases separating them. In DNA, the CDR3 is TGTGCCAGCAGTCTAAGGGGATTTCGCACAGATACGCAGTATTTT. It translates to CASSLRGFRTDTQYF.

The chain recombines TRBV6-2 or TRBV6-3 with TRBJ2-5; no reliable D call. The CDR3 is 15 residues long. V was trimmed by 4 bases and J by 0 bases, leaving 12 bases between them. The germline CDR1 and CDR2 sequences are MNHEY and SVGEGT. The DNA for the CDR3 is TGTGCCAGCAGTTCGCCGACACTGTACCAAGAGACCCAGTACTTC. Residues: CASSSPTLYQETQYF.

The DNA of the CDR3 is TGTGCCAGCAGCTCCCAATTGGACAGGGGGGGGTTCTTC. This translates into CASSSQLDRGGFF. V gene TRBV5-4 combines with J gene TRBJ2-1; TRBD1 matches at 10 bases. CDR3 length: 13 amino acids. Per germline, CDR1 SGHNT and CDR2 YYREEE (reference sequence). Trimming took 3 bases from V and 15 from J; bases not matched to a gene: 9.

There are many counts of this clonotype. The V and J genes are TRBV4-3 and TRBJ2-2, with D perhaps being TRBD1 or TRBD2 (6 bases each). The CDR3 extends over 16 amino acids. Trimming removed 2 bases from V and 3 bases from J, with 13 bases in between. The V gene's germline CDR1 is LGHNA and CDR2 YSLEER. CDR3: CASSQWRGADTGELFF. CDR3 nucleotide sequence: TGCGCCAGCAGCCAATGGAGGGGGGCTGACACCGGGGAGCTGTTTTTT.

Many counts were recorded for this clonotype. The chain couples TRBV7-2 to TRBJ2-2; 11 nucleotides align to TRBD2. V dropped 3 bases and J dropped 6; count of bases not matched to a gene: 6. There are 16 residues in the CDR3. From germline, CDR1 is SGHTA and CDR2 FQGNSA. The CDR3 here is CASSFSGGAVPGELFF. The CDR3 nucleotides read TGTGCCAGCAGCTTTAGCGGGGGGGCGGTCCCCGGGGAGCTGTTTTTT.

V is TRBV12-3 or TRBV12-4 and J is TRBJ1-4, with 7 bases lining up with TRBD1. The CDR3 runs 16 residues. Trimming cost V 6 bases and J 6 bases; bases outside gene matches: 13. CDR3 sequence: CASSPMTGMSHEKLFF. CDR3 bases: TGTGCCAGCAGCCCTATGACAGGGATGAGTCATGAAAAACTGTTTTTT.

The chain joins TRBV28 to TRBJ2-5, with 12 bases fitting TRBD1. The CDR3 is 19 residues long. Germline V gives CDR1 MDHEN, CDR2 SYDVKM. V lost 1 base, J lost 5 bases, and 14 bases stayed unmatched. The CDR3 DNA reads as TGTGCCAGCAGTTTATTGTTGGCCGGGACAGGGGGCCGGGGGGAGACCCAGTACTTC. As protein: CASSLLLAGTGGRGETQYF.

A few counts support this clonotype. The chain is built from TRBV19 and TRBJ2-1, with D tentatively TRBD1 (6 bases). The CDR3 runs 13 residues. The germline gives CDR1 LNHDA, CDR2 SQIVND (reference sequence). Trimming cost V 11 bases and J 8 bases, with 19 bases left between them. The CDR3, as DNA: TGTGCCGTCGACAGGCACAGGTCAGATGAGCAGTTCTTC. It encodes CAVDRHRSDEQFF.